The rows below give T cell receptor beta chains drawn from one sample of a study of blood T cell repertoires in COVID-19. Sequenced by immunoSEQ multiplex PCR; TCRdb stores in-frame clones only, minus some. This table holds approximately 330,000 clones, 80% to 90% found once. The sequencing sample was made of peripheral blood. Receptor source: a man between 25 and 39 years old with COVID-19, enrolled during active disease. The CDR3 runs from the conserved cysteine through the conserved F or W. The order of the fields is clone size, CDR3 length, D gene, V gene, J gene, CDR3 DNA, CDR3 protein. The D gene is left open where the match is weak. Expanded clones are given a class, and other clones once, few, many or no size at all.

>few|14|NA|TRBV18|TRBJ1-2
TGTGCCAGCTCACCACGTGAGGGAGGCTATGGCTACACCTTC
CASSPREGGYGYTF
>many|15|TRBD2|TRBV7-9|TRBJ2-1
TGTGCCAGCAGCCCTAGCGGGAGCCCCTACAATGAGCAGTTCTTC
CASSPSGSPYNEQFF
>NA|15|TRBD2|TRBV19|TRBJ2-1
TGTGCCAGTAGGGTAGCGGGAGGGCCTGGCAATGAGCAGTTCTTC
CASRVAGGPGNEQFF
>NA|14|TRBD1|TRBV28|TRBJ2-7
TGTGCCACAATAACAGGGGGTAGTTCCTACGAGCAGTACTTC
CATITGGSSYEQYF
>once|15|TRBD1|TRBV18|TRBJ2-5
TGTGCCAGCTCACCGGGACAGGGGGCCCAAGAGACCCAGTACTTC
CASSPGQGAQETQYF
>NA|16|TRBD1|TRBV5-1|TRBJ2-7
TGCGCCAGCAGTAATTCCGGGACAGCCGTGACCTACGAGCAGTACTTC
CASSNSGTAVTYEQYF
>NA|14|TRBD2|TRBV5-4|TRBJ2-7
TGTGCCAGCAGCGCAGCGGGAGGGCCGAGCGAGCAGTACTTC
CASSAAGGPSEQYF
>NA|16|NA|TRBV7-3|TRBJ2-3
TGTGCCAGCAGCTTGTCGGGACACCCTAGCACAGATACGCAGTATTTT
CASSLSGHPSTDTQYF
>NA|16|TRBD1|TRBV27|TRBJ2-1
TGTGCCAGCAGCAAACCGACCGGGACAGGGTACAATGAGCAGTTCTTC
CASSKPTGTGYNEQFF
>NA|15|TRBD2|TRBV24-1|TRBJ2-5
TGTGCCACCAGTGATTTGCCGGGGGGGCCCGAGACCCAGTACTTC
CATSDLPGGPETQYF
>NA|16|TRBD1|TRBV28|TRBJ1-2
TGTGCCAGCACCCAGGCAGGGGGTAGGGGCCAATATAGCTACACCTTC
CASTQAGGRGQYSYTF
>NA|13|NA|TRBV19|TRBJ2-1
TGTGCCAGTAGCGGGAGCTCCTACAATGAGCAGTTCTTC
CASSGSSYNEQFF
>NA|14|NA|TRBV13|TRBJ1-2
TGTGCCAGCAGCTTACGGGGGAGCTTCTATGGCTACACCTTC
CASSLRGSFYGYTF
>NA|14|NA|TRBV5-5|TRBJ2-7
TGTGCCAGCAGCTTGGTTCCAGATTACTACGAGCAGTACTTC
CASSLVPDYYEQYF
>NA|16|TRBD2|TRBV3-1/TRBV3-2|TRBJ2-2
TGTGCCAGCAGCCTCGGGGGGACTACCCTCACCGGGGAGCTGTTTTTT
CASSLGGTTLTGELFF
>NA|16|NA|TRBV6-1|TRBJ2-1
TGTGCCAGCAGTGAACTCCGACCACATTACCCCAGGGGGGAGTTCTTC
CASSELRPHYPRGEFF
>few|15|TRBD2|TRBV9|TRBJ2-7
TGTGCCAGCAGCGTCCTTGCGGGAGGGCCCTACGAGCAGTACTTC
CASSVLAGGPYEQYF
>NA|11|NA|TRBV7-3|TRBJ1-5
TGTGCTGTAGGGGCGGAACAGCCCCAGCATTTT
CAVGAEQPQHF
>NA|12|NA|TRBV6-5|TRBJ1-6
TGTGCCAGCAGTTACGCGGCCGGACCCCTCCACTTT
CASSYAAGPLHF
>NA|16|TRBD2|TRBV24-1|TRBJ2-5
TGTGCCACCAGTGACCTGGGACTAGCGGGCCGAGAGACCCAGTACTTC
CATSDLGLAGRETQYF
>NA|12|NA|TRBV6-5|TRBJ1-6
TGTGCCAGCAGTTTTCTCGGGTCACCCCTCCACTTT
CASSFLGSPLHF
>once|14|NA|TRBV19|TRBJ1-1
TGTGCCAGTAGTATGAGGACAAAGGCCACTGAAGCTTTCTTT
CASSMRTKATEAFF
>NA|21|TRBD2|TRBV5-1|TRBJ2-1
TGCGCCAGCAGCTCCAAAACAGGACTAGCGGGAGGTTCCGGCTCCTACAATGAGCAGTTCTTC
CASSSKTGLAGGSGSYNEQFF
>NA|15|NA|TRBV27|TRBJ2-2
TGTGCCAGCACGCCGGGAGAGACCGGCACCGGGGAGCTGTTTTTT
CASTPGETGTGELFF
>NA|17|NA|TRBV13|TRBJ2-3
TGTGCCAGCAGCTTCTCACCCGGGGGACCTAGCACAGATACGCAGTATTTT
CASSFSPGGPSTDTQYF
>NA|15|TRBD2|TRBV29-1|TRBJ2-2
TGCAGCGTTGGTTCTTTACGGGGGGGCACCGGGGAGCTGTTTTTT
CSVGSLRGGTGELFF
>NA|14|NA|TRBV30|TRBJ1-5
TGTGCCTGGAGCATTACAGGGTTAGGTCAGCCCCAGCATTTT
CAWSITGLGQPQHF
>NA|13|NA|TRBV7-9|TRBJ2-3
TGTGCCAGCCGTCTCGGAGGCACAGATACGCAGTATTTT
CASRLGGTDTQYF
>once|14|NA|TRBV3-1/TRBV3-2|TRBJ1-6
TGTGCCAGCAGCTACCGGGGAACTAATTCACCCCTCCACTTT
CASSYRGTNSPLHF
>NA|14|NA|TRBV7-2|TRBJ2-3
TGTGCCAGCAGCTTAGGGGCGGGGAGAGATACGCAGTATTTT
CASSLGAGRDTQYF
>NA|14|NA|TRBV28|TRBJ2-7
TGTGCCAGCTCCCTGGAACAGGGTGCCCACGAGCAGTACTTC
CASSLEQGAHEQYF
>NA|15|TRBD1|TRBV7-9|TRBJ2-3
TGTGCCAGCAGCCCACCGACAGGGAACACAGATACGCAGTATTTT
CASSPPTGNTDTQYF
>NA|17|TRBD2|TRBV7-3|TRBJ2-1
TGTGCCAGCAGCATAAACCCCGGACTAGCCCGAGAGGGTGAGCAGTTCTTC
CASSINPGLAREGEQFF
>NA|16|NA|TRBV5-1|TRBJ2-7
TGCGCCAGAAGATCTCAGATCGGGGGGCTTTATAACGAGCAGTACTTC
CARRSQIGGLYNEQYF
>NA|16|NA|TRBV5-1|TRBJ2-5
TGCGCCAGCAGCCGTCTCGAGGTGCCCCGTCAAGAGACCCAGTACTTC
CASSRLEVPRQETQYF
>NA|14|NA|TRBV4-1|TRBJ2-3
TGCGCCACCCGGGGGTATACTAGCACAGATACGCAGTATTTT
CATRGYTSTDTQYF
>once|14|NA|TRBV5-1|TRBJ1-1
TGCGCCAGCAAGGGGTGGGATTTGAACACTGAAGCTTTCTTT
CASKGWDLNTEAFF
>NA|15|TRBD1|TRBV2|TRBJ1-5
TGTGCCAGCAGTTTGACAGGGGGCAAGGGTCAGCCCCAGCATTTT
CASSLTGGKGQPQHF
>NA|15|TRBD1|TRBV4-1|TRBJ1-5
TGCGCCAGCAGCCAGCGGACAGGGCCTGATCAGCCCCAGCATTTT
CASSQRTGPDQPQHF
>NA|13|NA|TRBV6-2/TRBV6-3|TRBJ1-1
TGTGCCAGCAGTTACGACAGTAACACTGAAGCTTTCTTT
CASSYDSNTEAFF
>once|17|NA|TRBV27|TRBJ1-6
TGTGCCAGCAGTTTATCCCAGGGGCGCGGGTATAATTCACCCCTCCACTTT
CASSLSQGRGYNSPLHF
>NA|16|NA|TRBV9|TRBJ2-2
TGTGCCAGCAGCCCTCGACTAGAGAGGCGGACCGGGGAGCTGTTTTTT
CASSPRLERRTGELFF
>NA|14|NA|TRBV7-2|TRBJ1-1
TGTGCCAGCAGCCTTCCAGGGATATTGACTGAAGCTTTCTTT
CASSLPGILTEAFF
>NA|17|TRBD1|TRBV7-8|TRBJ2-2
TGTGCCAGCAGCTTAGCGGGGACAGGGTACAGTACCGGGGAGCTGTTTTTT
CASSLAGTGYSTGELFF
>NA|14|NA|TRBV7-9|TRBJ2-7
TGTGCCAGCAGCTTAGATGGGGCAGCTTACGAGCAGTACTTC
CASSLDGAAYEQYF
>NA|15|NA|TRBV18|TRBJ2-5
TGTGCCAGCTCACCACGGGGAGTGGCCGGAGAGACCCAGTACTTC
CASSPRGVAGETQYF
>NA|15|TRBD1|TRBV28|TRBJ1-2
TGTGCCAGCAGTTTTGGAGGGGGCACGGGGTATGGCTACACCTTC
CASSFGGGTGYGYTF
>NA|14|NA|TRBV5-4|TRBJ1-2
TGTGCCAGCAGCGACGGGGAAGGGTATTATGGCTACACCTTC
CASSDGEGYYGYTF
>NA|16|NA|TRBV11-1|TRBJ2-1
TGTGCCAGCAGCTTAGTGCGACAGTTCACCTACAATGAGCAGTTCTTC
CASSLVRQFTYNEQFF
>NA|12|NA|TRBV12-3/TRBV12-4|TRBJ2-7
TGTGCCACCAAACAGGGCCCCCGCGAGCAGTACTTC
CATKQGPREQYF
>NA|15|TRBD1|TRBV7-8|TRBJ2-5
TGTGCCAGCAGCTCCCCGACAGGGGTTAAAGAGACCCAGTACTTC
CASSSPTGVKETQYF
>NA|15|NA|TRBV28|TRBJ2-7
TGTGCCAGCAGTTTTGTACAGGGACAAAACTACGAGCAGTACTTC
CASSFVQGQNYEQYF
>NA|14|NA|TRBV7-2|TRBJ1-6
TGTGCCAGCAGCCAAAACGAGGGACTATCACCCCTCCACTTT
CASSQNEGLSPLHF
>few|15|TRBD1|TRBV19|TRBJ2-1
TGTGCCACCACGGGACAGCAAAAGGGGGACAATGAGCAGTTCTTC
CATTGQQKGDNEQFF
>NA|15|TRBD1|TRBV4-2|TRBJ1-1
TGTGCCAGCAGCCAGGACAGGGGGCAGGACACTGAAGCTTTCTTT
CASSQDRGQDTEAFF
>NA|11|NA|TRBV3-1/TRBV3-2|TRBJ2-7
TGTGCCAGCAGCTCAGAATACGAGCAGTACTTC
CASSSEYEQYF
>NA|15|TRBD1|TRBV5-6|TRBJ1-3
TGTGCCAGCAGCTCAAGGACAGGCTCTGGAAACACCATATATTTT
CASSSRTGSGNTIYF
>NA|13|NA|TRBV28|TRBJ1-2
TGTGCCACCCGATTGGGCCCTAACTATGGCTACACCTTC
CATRLGPNYGYTF
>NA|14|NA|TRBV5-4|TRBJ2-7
TGTGCCAGCAGCGCCCCGACTAGAGACTACGAGCAGTACTTC
CASSAPTRDYEQYF